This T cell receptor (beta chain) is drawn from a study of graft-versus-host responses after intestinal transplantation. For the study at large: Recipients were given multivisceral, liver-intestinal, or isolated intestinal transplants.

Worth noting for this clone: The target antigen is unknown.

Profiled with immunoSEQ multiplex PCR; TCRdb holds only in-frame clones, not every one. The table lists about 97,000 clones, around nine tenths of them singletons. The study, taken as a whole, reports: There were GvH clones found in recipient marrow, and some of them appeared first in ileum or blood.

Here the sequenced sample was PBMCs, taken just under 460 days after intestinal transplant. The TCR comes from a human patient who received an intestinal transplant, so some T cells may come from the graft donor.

CDR3 loop: CASSPPVTANYGYTF. DNA for the CDR3: TGTGCCAGCAGCCCTCCTGTTACGGCTAACTATGGCTACACCTTC. This chain joins TRBV7-9 and TRBJ1-2; D unclear. The CDR3 has 15 amino acids. Germline assignment: CDR1 SEHNR and CDR2 FQNEAQ (reference sequence). Trimming removed 5 bases at V and 0 bases at J, with 13 bases between.